A single sample gave rise to the 16 T cell receptor beta chains below, sequenced in a study of blood T cell repertoires in COVID-19 (TCRdb year 2020). Receptor amplification or capture employed the immunoSEQ multiplex PCR assay. TCRdb provides this immuneACCESS table in a form limited to in-frame rearrangements. Some clones are lacking; in checked studies, under half of them reflect an unresolved V gene, and why the rest are absent is not known. The sample table holds 240,000 or so clones, of which 75% to 85% were seen once. The ten largest make up around 7% of the sample. The source material was peripheral blood. These receptors originate from a woman aged 80 or older with COVID-19, enrolled during active disease.

This clone was recorded a few times. The chain joins TRBV6-5 to TRBJ1-1; TRBD1 matches at 8 bases. The CDR3 is 14 residues long. Germline values: CDR1 MNHEY, CDR2 SVGAGI. The J segment lost 4 bases and the V segment lost 6 bases, leaving 7 bases of the junction unmatched. This CDR3 reads CASRDRARGTEAFF. CDR3 DNA sequence: TGTGCCAGCAGGGACAGGGCGCGGGGCACTGAAGCTTTCTTT.

The rearrangement joins TRBV7-8 to TRBJ1-1, with D tentatively TRBD1 (5 bases). This CDR3 spans 13 amino acids. Trimming cost V 5 bases and J 8 bases, with 15 bases left between them. Germline CDR1 is SGHVS and CDR2 is FQNEAQ. The CDR3 sequence: CASSPGGAVEAFF. CDR3 DNA sequence: TGTGCCAGCAGCCCTGGAGGGGCAGTAGAAGCTTTCTTT.

This chain links TRBV4-3 with TRBJ2-1; the match to TRBD2 covers 10 bases. J gave up 4 bases and V 2 bases, and 5 bases lay outside the gene matches. The germline gives CDR1 LGHNA, CDR2 YSLEER. This CDR3 is built from 16 residues. The CDR3 protein is CASSQLLAGVYNEQFF. The CDR3 bases are TGCGCCAGCAGCCAACTTCTAGCGGGAGTGTACAATGAGCAGTTCTTC.

The chain employs TRBV18 and TRBJ2-1, with TRBD2 matching 8 bases. V dropped 3 bases and J dropped 6; count of bases not matched to a gene: 4. The CDR3 consists of 14 residues. Germline V CDR1 and CDR2: KGHSH, LQKENI. The CDR3 spells CASSPTLAANEQFF. The CDR3 DNA is TGTGCCAGCTCACCGACACTAGCGGCCAATGAGCAGTTCTTC. The full variable domain, its missing parts supplied by reference TRBV18 and TRBJ2-1, is NAGVMQNPRHLVRRRGQEARLRCSPMKGHSHVYWYRQLPEEGLKFMVYLQKENIIDESGMPKERFSAEFPKEGPSILRIQQVVRGDSAAYFCASSPTLAANEQFFGPGTRLTVL.

The V call is TRBV7-9, the J call TRBJ1-1; possibly TRBD1 for D (5 bases). Germline V gives CDR1 SEHNR, CDR2 FQNEAQ (reference sequence). The CDR3 contains 13 residues. Deletions cut 3 bases from V and 1 base from J, with 6 bases between. CDR3 amino acids: CASSFQGNTEAFF. CDR3 bases: TGTGCCAGCAGCTTTCAGGGGAACACTGAAGCTTTCTTT.

The chain has TRBV18 and TRBJ1-1; a possible D gene is TRBD1 (5 bases). V lost 6 bases to trimming and J lost 5 bases, with 13 bases between them. Germline CDR1 KGHSH, CDR2 LQKENI. This CDR3 comprises 13 residues. CDR3 bases: TGTGCCAGCTCCGGGCGGGGGGAAACTGAAGCTTTCTTT. Amino acids: CASSGRGETEAFF.

This chain connects TRBV18 to TRBJ2-3; 7 bases agree with TRBD2. The junction had 4 bases not matched to a gene; V was cut back by 3 bases and J by 1 base. The CDR3 covers 15 residues. Looked up from germline, CDR1 is KGHSH and CDR2 is LQKENI. The CDR3 loop reads CASSPGLAGTDTQYF. For the CDR3, the DNA is TGTGCCAGCTCACCGGGGCTAGCGGGCACAGATACGCAGTATTTT.

The CDR3 DNA is TGTGCCAGCAGCTTAGTGGGAAGCGGTTTCAATGAGCAGTTCTTC. This encodes CASSLVGSGFNEQFF. The V and J genes are TRBV9 and TRBJ2-1, with a tentative D call TRBD2 (5 bases). The germline gives CDR1 SGDLS, CDR2 YYNGEE. CDR3 length: 15 amino acids. V was pared by 4 bases and J by 6 bases, with 17 bases between.

The genes are TRBV5-4 and TRBJ2-7; D is perhaps TRBD2 (6 bases). The CDR3 covers 15 residues. Trimming took off 0 bases at V and 3 bases at J, with 13 bases between the two ends. The germline V gene has CDR1 SGHNT and CDR2 YYREEE (reference sequence). CDR3 DNA sequence: TGTGCCAGCAGCTTGGGCGGGACGGCGAGCTACGAGCAGTACTTC. Its translation is CASSLGGTASYEQYF.

The chain uses TRBV19 and TRBJ2-7; tentative D call: TRBD1 (5 bases). V was clipped by 1 base and J by 4 bases, with 11 bases between them. In germline, CDR1 is LNHDA, CDR2 SQIVND (reference sequence). This CDR3 region has 14 residues. CDR3 protein: CASSIAAGPYEQYF. DNA of the CDR3: TGTGCCAGTAGTATAGCGGCAGGGCCGTACGAGCAGTACTTC. Supplemented by reference TRBV19 and TRBJ2-7, the full variable domain reads DGGITQSPKYLFRKEGQNVTLSCEQNLNHDAMYWYRQDPGQGLRLIYYSQIVNDFQKGDIAEGYSVSREKKESFPLTVTSAQKNPTAFYLCASSIAAGPYEQYFGPGTRLTVT.

J is TRBJ2-1 and V is TRBV19, with D tentatively TRBD2 (5 bases). Germline values: CDR1 LNHDA, CDR2 SQIVND (reference sequence). The germline V and J ends were trimmed by 1 base and 0 bases, with 10 bases remaining between them. CDR3 length: 16 amino acids. CDR3 DNA sequence: TGTGCCAGTAGTATAGGTTCGGGGAGCTCCTACAATGAGCAGTTCTTC. Translation: CASSIGSGSSYNEQFF.

The CDR3 reads CASRTGGRFIGNQPQHF. The CDR3 nucleotides read TGTGCCAGTAGGACAGGGGGAAGGTTTATCGGCAATCAGCCCCAGCATTTT. The rearrangement uses TRBV19 and TRBJ1-5, with TRBD1 matching over 9 bases. CDR1 is LNHDA, CDR2 SQIVND, per germline (reference sequence). This CDR3 region has 17 residues. J lost 2 bases, V lost 6 bases, and 11 bases had no gene match. Full variable domain (remainder filled in from reference TRBV19 and TRBJ1-5): DGGITQSPKYLFRKEGQNVTLSCEQNLNHDAMYWYRQDPGQGLRLIYYSQIVNDFQKGDIAEGYSVSREKKESFPLTVTSAQKNPTAFYLCASRTGGRFIGNQPQHFGDGTRLSIL.

V usage is TRBV7-2 and J usage is TRBJ1-3; TRBD1 might be the D (5 bases). CDR1 and CDR2 (germline): SGHTA, FQGNSA. Trimming shortened V by 3 bases and J by 1 base, and 13 bases separated the two germline ends. The CDR3 loop spans 16 amino acids. The DNA of the CDR3 is TGTGCCAGCAGCTTTTCCCGTGGGGGGTCTGGAAACACCATATATTTT. Its translation: CASSFSRGGSGNTIYF.

This chain links TRBV20-1 with TRBJ1-1; 7 bases line up with TRBD1. The CDR3 loop spans 11 amino acids. Germline V gives CDR1 DFQATT, CDR2 SNEGSKA (reference sequence). Trimming removed 3 bases from V and 8 bases from J; junction bases left unmatched: 3. The CDR3 protein is CSASDRAEAFF. The CDR3 coding sequence is TGCAGTGCTAGTGACAGGGCCGAAGCTTTCTTT.

This chain uses TRBV7-9 with TRBJ2-4; weak D call: TRBD2 (5 bases). Germline CDR1 is SEHNR and CDR2 is FQNEAQ (reference sequence). CDR3 length equals 13 residues. The V end was cut by 3 bases, the J end by 9 bases, with 12 bases between. The CDR3 spells CASSLFYEGIQYF. In DNA, the CDR3 is TGTGCCAGCAGCTTGTTCTACGAGGGCATTCAGTACTTC.

The rearrangement uses TRBV5-6 and TRBJ2-2; TRBD2 aligns across 14 bases. This CDR3 contains 16 residues. V was clipped by 2 bases and J by 6 bases; unmatched bases: 3. CDR1 and CDR2 (germline): SGHDT, YYEEEE. Here the CDR3 DNA reads TGTGCCAGCAGCTTTCCGGGACTAGCGGGGGCCGGGGAGCTGTTTTTT. This codes for CASSFPGLAGAGELFF.